Listed below are T cell receptor beta chains from one sample, sequenced in a study of blood T cell repertoires in COVID-19. Assay: immunoSEQ multiplex PCR; the TCRdb copy retains only in-frame clones and omits some. The table shows some 300,000 clones, with around 88% occurring only once. Sequencing used peripheral blood. The source of these receptors is a woman between 25 and 40 years old who had recovered from COVID-19. Each CDR3 is given with its conserved first and last residue. Fields, in order: clone size, V gene, D gene, J gene, CDR3 DNA, CDR3 protein. The D gene is left open where the match is weak. The size entry is marked missing in some rows and otherwise reads once, few, many or a size class.

>-|TRBV2|-|TRBJ2-3
TGTGCCAGCGGCGTATCCCCTGAAGAGGGTGACACAGATACGCAGTATTTT
CASGVSPEEGDTDTQYF
>-|TRBV24-1|-|TRBJ2-2
TGTGCCACCAGTGATTTAAGGACAGAAACCGGGGAGCTGTTTTTT
CATSDLRTETGELFF
>-|TRBV19|TRBD1|TRBJ1-5
TGTGCCAGTAGTCCCCGGGACAGACTCAATCAGCCCCAGCATTTT
CASSPRDRLNQPQHF
>-|TRBV2|TRBD2|TRBJ2-1
TGTGCCAGCAGTAAAAGCGGGGACTACAATGAGCAGTTCTTC
CASSKSGDYNEQFF
>few|TRBV5-1|-|TRBJ1-1
TGCGCCAGCGGCCTGAACACTGAAGCTTTCTTT
CASGLNTEAFF
>once|TRBV7-2|TRBD2|TRBJ2-7
TGTGCCAGCAGCGCGGGACTAGCGGGGGTCGAGCAGTACTTC
CASSAGLAGVEQYF
>once|TRBV28|TRBD1|TRBJ2-7
TGTGCCAGCAGTTTTGACCCGGGCAGGGGGCCCTACTACGAGCAGTACTTC
CASSFDPGRGPYYEQYF
>-|TRBV7-2|TRBD1|TRBJ2-7
TGTGCCAGCAGCAGAGGGGGCCCTGGGTTGTCTTCCGAGCAGTACTTC
CASSRGGPGLSSEQYF
>-|TRBV6-5|TRBD2|TRBJ2-7
TGTGCCAGCAGACCACTAGCGGGGAGCTCCTACGAGCAGTACTTC
CASRPLAGSSYEQYF
>-|TRBV29-1|-|TRBJ1-2
TGCAGCGTTGAACGGGGGGGTTCGGCTTCTAACTATGGCTACACCTTC
CSVERGGSASNYGYTF
>-|TRBV4-2|TRBD1|TRBJ2-2
TGTGCCAGCAGCCAAGTTTTGTCGGACAGACAGGGAAGAAACCAGGCCGGGGAGCTGTTTTTT
CASSQVLSDRQGRNQAGELFF
>-|TRBV2|TRBD2|TRBJ2-3
TGTGCCAGCAGTGAAGACTGGACTAGCGGCCGGAGTGATACGCAGTATTTT
CASSEDWTSGRSDTQYF
>-|TRBV19|-|TRBJ2-7
TGTGCCAGTAGTTCGGGACACTTCTACGAGCAGTACTTC
CASSSGHFYEQYF